This entry lists 17 T cell receptor beta chains sequenced from one sample in a study of T-cell reconstitution after alpha-beta-depleted transplantation in children. The authors prepared the TCRbeta library with unique molecular identifiers. From the PCR reads, TCRdb called clonotypes with MiXCR, one entry per CDR3 protein. This sample has 670,000 or so distinct CDR3 sequences, with around 13% found just once. Specimen: PBMCs, collected before TCRalphabeta/CD19-depleted stem cell transplant. The receptors shown here come from a girl aged 2 to 10 with congenital amegakaryocytic thrombocytopenia, due to receive a stem cell transplant.

This clonotype appeared many times. The chain recombines TRBV6-1 with TRBJ2-1; D is unresolved. The CDR3 is 15 residues long. CDR1 and CDR2 (germline): MNHNS, SASEGT. V was pared by 2 bases and J by 1 base, with 9 bases between. The CDR3 DNA reads as TGTGCCAGCAGTGAAAGGAACCTTTCCTACAATGAGCAGTTCTTC. This sequence encodes CASSERNLSYNEQFF.

The chain has TRBV20-1 and TRBJ2-3, with 9 bases aligning to TRBD2. Unmatched junction bases numbered 11, after V lost 5 bases and J lost 2 bases. The CDR3 runs 16 residues. Germline V CDR1 and CDR2: DFQATT, SNEGSKA (reference sequence). CDR3 sequence reads: CSAPPPLAGDTDTQYF. DNA of the CDR3: TGCAGTGCTCCCCCCCCCTTAGCGGGAGACACAGATACGCAGTATTTT.

The genes are TRBV4-2 and TRBJ2-3, with a tentative D call TRBD2 (6 bases). The CDR3 spans 16 residues. Looked up from germline, CDR1 is LGHNA and CDR2 is YNFKEQ. V shed 4 bases and J shed 2 bases, with 16 bases lying between them. The CDR3 loop reads CASSRPTGSPTDTQYF. In DNA form, the CDR3 reads TGTGCCAGCAGCCGTCCAACCGGGAGCCCCACAGATACGCAGTATTTT.

This clonotype was counted many times. This rearrangement joins TRBV20-1 to TRBJ2-5, with a weak D call TRBD1 (6 bases). The CDR3 is made up of 15 amino acids. Germline lookup yields CDR1 DFQATT and CDR2 SNEGSKA (reference sequence). The germline V and J ends were trimmed by 6 bases and 2 bases, with 19 bases remaining between them. CDR3 DNA: TGCAGTGCAGGATATGCAGGGGATGCTCAAGAGACCCAGTACTTC. This translates into CSAGYAGDAQETQYF.

Ten or more counts support this clonotype. The chain has TRBV12-3 or TRBV12-4 and TRBJ2-1; weak D call: TRBD1 (6 bases). This CDR3 spans 15 amino acids. V lost 1 base and J lost 4, with 11 bases in between. CDR3 sequence (DNA): TGTGCCAGCAGTTTAGTTGGGACACATTACAATGAGCAGTTCTTC. Translation: CASSLVGTHYNEQFF.

This clonotype was counted ten times or more. The chain combines TRBV15 with TRBJ1-3; D ambiguous. The CDR3 spans 14 residues. From germline, CDR1 is LNHNV and CDR2 YYDKDF (reference sequence). Between the trimmed V and J ends, which lost 1 base and 1 base, there was a span of 5 bases. In DNA form, the CDR3 reads TGTGCCACCAGCAGAGCCTGGTCTGGAAACACCATATATTTT. This gives the protein CATSRAWSGNTIYF.

J is TRBJ2-7 and V is TRBV5-1; D not resolved. With 4 bases removed from V and 4 bases from J, the gap between germline ends came to 12 bases. Per germline, CDR1 SGHRS and CDR2 YFSETQ. There are 13 residues in the CDR3. The CDR3, as DNA: TGCGCCAGCAGCGGGCTATTGGGTTACGAGCAGTACTTC. This translates into CASSGLLGYEQYF. Full variable domain (missing parts from reference TRBV5-1 and TRBJ2-7): KAGVTQTPRYLIKTRGQQVTLSCSPISGHRSVSWYQQTPGQGLQFLFEYFSETQRNKGNFPGRFSGRQFSNSRSEMNVSTLELGDSALYLCASSGLLGYEQYFGPGTRLTVT.

The chain joins TRBV7-8 to TRBJ1-5; D uncertain. The germline V gene has CDR1 SGHVS and CDR2 FQNEAQ. The ends were cut back, 5 bases at V and 3 bases at J, with 11 bases in the middle. The CDR3 sequence is 14 residues long. The CDR3 sequence: CASSRPGLNQPQHF. The CDR3 DNA reads TGTGCCAGCAGCCGCCCGGGTCTCAATCAGCCCCAGCATTTT.

The chain recombines TRBV11-3 with TRBJ2-1, with D maybe TRBD2 (5 bases). V was cut by 5 bases and J by 10 bases, with 15 bases left in between. Per the germline V gene, CDR1 is SGHNT and CDR2 is YENEEA. This CDR3 has 13 residues. CDR3 sequence: CASSRGPAHEQFF. The CDR3 DNA reads TGTGCCAGCAGCCGAGGGCCGGCTCACGAGCAGTTCTTC.

V and J are TRBV5-6 and TRBJ2-1; weak D call: TRBD2 (6 bases). V dropped 4 bases and J dropped 4 bases, with 18 bases sitting between them. CDR3 size: 16 residues. Germline CDR1 is SGHDT and CDR2 is YYEEEE. The chain's CDR3 is CASSPQRLAYYNEQFF. The CDR3 DNA follows: TGTGCCAGCAGCCCCCAGCGGCTAGCGTATTACAATGAGCAGTTCTTC.

This chain uses TRBV10-3 with TRBJ2-1, with 12 nucleotides matching TRBD2. Germline CDR1 ENHRY, CDR2 SYGVKD. There are 14 residues in the CDR3. The V segment lost 11 bases and the J segment 9 bases; nucleotides outside the gene matches: 11. The CDR3 here is CAARLAGDLVEQFF. DNA for the CDR3: TGTGCCGCGAGACTAGCGGGAGACTTGGTTGAGCAGTTCTTC.

A note on this clonotype: Germline is not matched at one junction end, which may reflect a read error. The genes are TRBV3-1 and TRBJ2-1; 10 nucleotides match TRBD2. Looked up from germline, CDR1 is LGHDT and CDR2 is YNNKEL (reference sequence). The CDR3 loop spans 18 amino acids. The CDR3 nucleotides are TGTGCCTGCAGCCAAGTTACAGCGGGAGGGAGCTCCTACAATGAGCAGTTCTTC. The encoded protein is CACSQVTAGGSSYNEQFF.

The gene calls are TRBV5-1 and TRBJ2-2; D uncertain. Germline V gives CDR1 SGHRS, CDR2 YFSETQ. Trimming took 4 bases from V and 1 from J, leaving 8 bases between them. The CDR3 runs to 14 residues. The CDR3, as DNA: TGCGCCAGCAGCCCCAAGGGGAACACCGGGGAGCTGTTTTTT. This translates into CASSPKGNTGELFF.

The chain couples TRBV7-9 to TRBJ1-1; 7 bases are shared with TRBD1. CDR3 length equals 12 residues. Trimming removed 4 bases from V and 10 bases from J; junction bases left unmatched: 6. CDR1 SEHNR and CDR2 FQNEAQ come from the germline V gene (reference sequence). This CDR3 is CASSSGTAVAFF. The CDR3 DNA reads as TGTGCCAGCAGCTCCGGGACAGCGGTAGCTTTCTTT.

The table lists this clonotype with a few counts. The gene calls are TRBV20-1 and TRBJ1-1; a weak D match, TRBD1 (6 bases). This CDR3 comprises 14 residues. Germline values: CDR1 DFQATT, CDR2 SNEGSKA (reference sequence). Trimming left V 3 bases short and J 5 bases short, with 16 bases between. CDR3 coding DNA: TGCAGTGCTAGGGTCGCCTCAGGGGCAACTGAAGCTTTCTTT. Translation: CSARVASGATEAFF.

This clonotype occurred many times. This chain uses TRBV10-3 with TRBJ1-1; D uncertain. The V gene lost 0 bases and the J gene lost 10 bases, with 12 bases spanning the gap. Germline V lookup: CDR1 ENHRY, CDR2 SYGVKD. CDR3 length: 13 residues. CDR3 residues: CAISESVGRRAFF. Here the CDR3 DNA reads TGTGCCATCAGTGAGTCTGTGGGCAGGAGAGCTTTCTTT.

This clonotype was counted ten times or more. The rearrangement joins TRBV6-1 to TRBJ1-1; perhaps TRBD1 as D (5 bases). The CDR3 is 16 residues long. V gave up 5 bases and J gave up 0 bases, with 16 bases separating them. Looked up from germline, CDR1 is MNHNS and CDR2 is SASEGT. The CDR3 loop reads CASSPSDRFLNTEAFF. In DNA, the CDR3 is TGTGCCAGCAGTCCATCCGACAGATTCTTGAACACTGAAGCTTTCTTT.